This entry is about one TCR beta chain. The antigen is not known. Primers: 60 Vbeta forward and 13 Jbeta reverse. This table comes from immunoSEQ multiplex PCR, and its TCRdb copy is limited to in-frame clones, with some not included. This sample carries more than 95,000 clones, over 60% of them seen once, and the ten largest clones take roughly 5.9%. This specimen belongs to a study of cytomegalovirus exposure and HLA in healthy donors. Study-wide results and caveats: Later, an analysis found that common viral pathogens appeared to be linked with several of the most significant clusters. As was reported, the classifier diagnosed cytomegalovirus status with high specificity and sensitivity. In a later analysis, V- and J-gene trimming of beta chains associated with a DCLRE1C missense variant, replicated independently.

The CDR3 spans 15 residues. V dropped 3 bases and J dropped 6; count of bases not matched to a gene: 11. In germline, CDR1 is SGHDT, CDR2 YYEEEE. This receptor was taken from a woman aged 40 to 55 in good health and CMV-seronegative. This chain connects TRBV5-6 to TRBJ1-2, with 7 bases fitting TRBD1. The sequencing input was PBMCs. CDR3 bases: TGTGCCAGCAGCTGGATCACAGGGGAGGTCGATGGCTACACCTTC. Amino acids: CASSWITGEVDGYTF.